The entry below describes one T cell receptor (beta chain). Antigen unknown. V shed 4 bases and J shed 10 bases, with 12 bases lying between them. This CDR3 has 12 residues. This sample is part of a study of shared clonotypes between healthy human individuals. Broader study findings: Memory subsets had estimated richness that was generally smaller than that of naive subsets. Clonotype sharing among donors likely depends on sequencing depth.

Memory CD4+ cells were the fraction left after CD45RA+ naive selection. The assay was immunoSEQ multiplex PCR, and TCRdb's table has in-frame clones only and misses some. The table records a few million clones, 80% to 95% of them present only once. This rearrangement joins TRBV5-3 to TRBJ2-1; D possibly uses TRBD1 or TRBD2 (5 bases each). TRBV5-3 is an open reading frame, and its role is uncertain. Sequencing was done on a sample of naive CD4+ T cells from PBMCs. Noted subset: CD45RA+ positively selected. This receptor was identified in a man between 18 and 35 years old in good health. Some clones in this sample may be carry-over from other donors' samples. CDR3 in amino acids: CARSPPGDEQFF. The CDR3 DNA reads as TGTGCCAGAAGCCCTCCCGGGGACGAGCAGTTCTTC.